Below, 27 T cell receptor beta chains from the same sample are listed, as sequenced in a study of T-cell reconstitution after alpha-beta-depleted transplantation in children. As it was prepared, the TCRbeta library received unique molecular identifiers. Each CDR3 protein is one row after TCRdb ran MiXCR on the PCR reads. Of approximately 47,000 distinct CDR3 sequences in the sample, roughly 50% are singletons; the top ten hold around two fifths. This specimen was peripheral blood, taken before TCRalphabeta/CD19-depleted stem cell transplant. Source of these receptors: a boy in the first two years of life with SCID, due to receive a stem cell transplant.

The genes are TRBV5-1 and TRBJ2-7; D not resolved. This CDR3 is built from 13 residues. Germline-derived CDR1 and CDR2 are SGHRS and YFSETQ. Trimming removed 0 bases at V and 1 base at J, with 5 bases between. The CDR3 coding sequence is TGCGCCAGCAGCTTGGACCAATCCTACGAGCAGTACTTC. The encoded protein is CASSLDQSYEQYF.

This chain uses TRBV5-5 with TRBJ1-1, with D possibly being TRBD1 (5 bases). Trimming left V 0 bases short and J 5 bases short, with 17 bases between. Germline V gene data show CDR1 as SGHKS and CDR2 as YYEKEE (reference sequence). The CDR3 has 16 residues. The CDR3 region is CASSLGHGGLRTEAFF. The DNA for the CDR3 is TGTGCCAGCAGCTTGGGGCACGGGGGGTTGAGGACTGAAGCTTTCTTT.

The gene calls are TRBV4-2 and TRBJ2-7; 12 bases are a match to TRBD2. Germline V gene data show CDR1 as LGHNA and CDR2 as YNFKEQ. V was pared by 0 bases and J by 4 bases, with 4 bases of the junction left unmatched. This CDR3 has 16 residues. DNA of the CDR3: TGTGCCAGCAGCCAAGATCGGACTAGCGGGGTTTACGAGCAGTACTTC. Translating gives CASSQDRTSGVYEQYF.

The chain employs TRBV5-1 and TRBJ1-2; 7 positions agree with TRBD1. The J segment lost 7 bases and the V segment lost 4 bases, leaving 7 bases of the junction unmatched. Looked up from germline, CDR1 is SGHRS and CDR2 is YFSETQ. The CDR3 runs 13 residues. The CDR3 reads CASSLKGGGGYTF. Here the CDR3 DNA reads TGCGCCAGCAGCCTTAAAGGGGGCGGTGGCTACACCTTC. Supplemented by reference TRBV5-1 and TRBJ1-2, the full variable domain reads KAGVTQTPRYLIKTRGQQVTLSCSPISGHRSVSWYQQTPGQGLQFLFEYFSETQRNKGNFPGRFSGRQFSNSRSEMNVSTLELGDSALYLCASSLKGGGGYTFGSGTRLTVV.

The chain carries TRBV5-1 and TRBJ2-1, with 8 bases fitting TRBD1. The CDR3 is 15 residues long. Losses at the gene ends were 3 bases for V and 3 bases for J; bases not matched to a gene: 5. From germline, CDR1 is SGHRS and CDR2 YFSETQ. CDR3 bases: TGCGCCAGCAGCTCCAACAGGGGGGACTACAATGAGCAGTTCTTC. Translation gives CASSSNRGDYNEQFF.

Only one count was recorded for this clonotype. V is TRBV20-1 and J is TRBJ1-4, with TRBD1 as a possible D gene (6 bases). Germline CDR1 reads DFQATT; CDR2 reads SNEGSKA (reference sequence). The V and J ends lost 4 bases and 2 bases respectively, with 20 bases between them. CDR3 size: 17 residues. This chain's CDR3 is CSAKGGASTVTNEKLFF. The CDR3 coding sequence is TGCAGTGCTAAAGGGGGAGCCAGTACGGTGACTAATGAAAAACTGTTTTTT.

This chain joins TRBV7-3 and TRBJ2-2, with D unclear. Germline CDR1 SGHTA, CDR2 FQGTGA. Trimming removed 1 base from V and 2 bases from J, with 5 bases in between. The CDR3 is 14 amino acids. The CDR3 sequence is CASSLILNTGELFF. DNA of the CDR3: TGTGCCAGCAGCTTAATCCTTAACACCGGGGAGCTGTTTTTT.

The rearrangement joins TRBV4-2 to TRBJ1-2; no clear D gene. V was trimmed by 0 bases and J by 4 bases, leaving 6 bases between them. This CDR3 is 13 amino acids long. CDR1 LGHNA and CDR2 YNFKEQ come from the germline V gene. The CDR3 sequence: CASSQDGGYGYTF. In nucleotides, the CDR3 is TGTGCCAGCAGCCAAGATGGCGGCTATGGCTACACCTTC.

This clonotype is a singleton in its sample. The V gene is TRBV5-5, the J gene TRBJ1-2; 8 nucleotides agree with TRBD1. V was pared by 2 bases and J by 1 base, with 4 bases of the junction left unmatched. Germline assignment: CDR1 SGHKS and CDR2 YYEKEE (reference sequence). The CDR3 loop spans 15 amino acids. The CDR3 reads CASSFGTGYNYGYTF. The CDR3, as DNA: TGTGCCAGCAGCTTCGGGACAGGCTATAACTATGGCTACACCTTC.

In its sample, this clonotype was seen once. The CDR3 is CASSLGAENEQFF. Written as DNA, the CDR3 is TGTGCCAGCAGCTTAGGGGCCGAGAATGAGCAGTTCTTC. The chain links TRBV7-7 to TRBJ2-1; D remains unclear. Trimming took 1 base from V and 7 from J, leaving 8 bases between them. Germline V gene lookup returns CDR1 SSHAT and CDR2 FNYEAQ (reference sequence). The CDR3 is made up of 13 amino acids.

In its sample, this clonotype was seen many times. J is TRBJ2-7 and V is TRBV7-9; 7 bases line up with TRBD1. Trimming cost V 6 bases and J 1 base; bases outside gene matches: 0. Germline CDR1 SEHNR, CDR2 FQNEAQ (reference sequence). CDR3 size: 12 residues. As DNA, the CDR3 is TGTGCCAGCAGGGACAGGTCCTACGAGCAGTACTTC. Protein sequence: CASRDRSYEQYF.

This clonotype was counted ten times or more. This chain links TRBV6-1 with TRBJ2-3; D perhaps matches TRBD1 (5 bases). CDR3 length: 17 residues. Trimming pared 6 bases from V and 1 base from J, leaving 20 bases between. Germline assignment: CDR1 MNHNS and CDR2 SASEGT. The CDR3 loop is CASSRSPTIQGTDTQYF. CDR3 bases: TGTGCCAGCAGCCGCAGTCCCACGATACAGGGCACAGATACGCAGTATTTT.

This chain joins TRBV20-1 and TRBJ2-7; 8 bases are shared with TRBD1. Germline V lookup: CDR1 DFQATT, CDR2 SNEGSKA (reference sequence). The junction had 4 bases not matched to a gene; V was cut back by 0 bases and J by 0 bases. This CDR3 is 15 amino acids long. CDR3 loop: CSARDRQGFSYEQYF. Here the CDR3 DNA reads TGCAGTGCTAGAGATCGACAGGGGTTCTCCTACGAGCAGTACTTC.

This clonotype turned up a few times. The chain is built from TRBV7-6 and TRBJ1-6, with D hard to call. From germline, CDR1 is SGHVS and CDR2 FNYEAQ. The ends were cut back, 1 base at V and 7 bases at J, with 14 bases in the middle. This CDR3 region has 16 residues. The CDR3 coding sequence is TGTGCCAGCAGCTTAGGAGAGCCTTGGGAGAATTCACCCCTCCACTTT. As protein: CASSLGEPWENSPLHF.

The rearrangement uses TRBV24-1 and TRBJ2-1; D is ambiguous. V lost 4 bases and J lost 5, with 5 bases in between. The germline V gene encodes CDR1 KGHDR and CDR2 SFDVKD. The CDR3 is made up of 12 amino acids. Here the CDR3 reads CATSERNNEQFF. The CDR3 coding sequence is TGTGCCACCAGTGAAAGGAACAATGAGCAGTTCTTC.

This sequence joins TRBV20-1 and TRBJ2-3, with D perhaps being TRBD1 or TRBD2 (5 bases each). This CDR3 contains 14 residues. Germline lookup yields CDR1 DFQATT and CDR2 SNEGSKA (reference sequence). V lost 3 bases, J lost 2 bases, and 12 bases lay in between. The CDR3 region is CSASRGPFTDTQYF. The CDR3 DNA reads TGCAGTGCTAGCCGGGGCCCCTTCACAGATACGCAGTATTTT.

The rearrangement uses TRBV19 and TRBJ1-2, with D possibly matching TRBD1 (5 bases). Germline V gene data show CDR1 as LNHDA and CDR2 as SQIVND (reference sequence). CDR3 length: 14 residues. V was cut by 8 bases and J by 8 bases, with 21 bases left in between. CDR3 bases: TGTGCCAGTCTTGGGCTAACAGGTTTGGGCGGCTACACCTTC. It translates to CASLGLTGLGGYTF.

The CDR3 DNA reads TGTGCCAGCAGCACGGACGGGCTTAGGGAGACCCAGTACTTC. Translating it yields CASSTDGLRETQYF. The chain combines TRBV13 with TRBJ2-5; D is undetermined. The CDR3 sequence is 14 residues long. V lost 5 bases and J lost 5, with 15 bases in between. Germline V gives CDR1 PRHDT, CDR2 FYEKMQ (reference sequence).

The chain is built from TRBV4-3 and TRBJ2-3; tentatively, D is TRBD1 (5 bases). The CDR3 extends over 16 amino acids. CDR1 is LGHNA and CDR2 is YSLEER in the germline V gene. V was shortened by 0 bases and J by 1 base, with 11 bases between the two germline ends. Written as DNA, the CDR3 is TGCGCCAGCAGCCAAGATCCAGGGAAGGGCACAGATACGCAGTATTTT. Encoded protein: CASSQDPGKGTDTQYF.

The chain couples TRBV11-2 to TRBJ2-1, with D possibly being TRBD1 or TRBD2 (5 bases each). V shed 2 bases and J shed 0 bases, with 17 bases lying between them. There are 18 residues in the CDR3. Germline lookup yields CDR1 SGHAT and CDR2 FQNNGV. The CDR3 here is CASSLSYYSGSSYNEQFF. The CDR3 DNA reads TGTGCCAGCAGCTTATCTTACTATTCAGGGAGCTCCTACAATGAGCAGTTCTTC.

This clonotype was seen more than once but under ten times. V is TRBV20-1 and J is TRBJ2-2; TRBD2 aligns across 11 bases. The CDR3 covers 14 residues. CDR1 and CDR2 (germline): DFQATT, SNEGSKA (reference sequence). J was trimmed by 4 bases and V by 3 bases; bases with no gene match: 1. The CDR3 is CSARTSGTTGELFF. The CDR3 nucleotides are TGCAGTGCTAGGACTAGCGGGACCACCGGGGAGCTGTTTTTT.

The chain employs TRBV10-3 and TRBJ1-2; D is perhaps TRBD1 (6 bases). The CDR3 is 14 amino acids. Germline lookup yields CDR1 ENHRY and CDR2 SYGVKD. With 6 bases removed from V and 7 bases from J, the gap between germline ends came to 18 bases. The CDR3 bases are TGTGCCATCAGCCCTTCGGCGGACAGTCTTGGCTACACCTTC. It is translated as CAISPSADSLGYTF.

The V and J genes are TRBV3-1 and TRBJ1-1; D possibly corresponds to TRBD1 (5 bases). Germline values: CDR1 LGHDT, CDR2 YNNKEL (reference sequence). This CDR3 region has 13 residues. Deletions cut 6 bases from V and 5 bases from J, with 13 bases between. The CDR3 DNA reads as TGTGCCAGCAGTGATGGGGGTATTACTGAAGCTTTCTTT. Amino acid sequence: CASSDGGITEAFF.

The J gene is TRBJ1-4, the V gene TRBV2, with a tentative D call TRBD1 (5 bases). The CDR3 has 18 amino acids. Trimming removed 5 bases at V and 2 bases at J, with 21 bases between. From germline, CDR1 is SNHLY and CDR2 FYNNEI. CDR3 nucleotide sequence: TGTGCCAGCAGTTCCTGGGGAGGGCGGGGCGTCACTAATGAAAAACTGTTTTTT. This gives the protein CASSSWGGRGVTNEKLFF.

This chain uses TRBV20-1 with TRBJ2-5, with D perhaps being TRBD1 or TRBD2 (5 bases each). This CDR3 has 13 amino acids. CDR1 DFQATT and CDR2 SNEGSKA come from the germline V gene (reference sequence). V was clipped by 6 bases and J by 0 bases, with 11 bases between them. CDR3: CSAPGTNQETQYF. The CDR3 DNA reads TGCAGTGCCCCCGGGACCAACCAAGAGACCCAGTACTTC.

V and J are TRBV3-1 and TRBJ1-2; a weak D match, TRBD1 (5 bases). Per germline, CDR1 LGHDT and CDR2 YNNKEL (reference sequence). The ends were cut back, 1 base at V and 5 bases at J, with 11 bases in the middle. The CDR3 spans 14 residues. The CDR3 reads CASSQGQHKYGYTF. The CDR3 bases are TGTGCCAGCAGCCAAGGACAGCACAAGTATGGCTACACCTTC.

This clonotype has only a few counts. V gene TRBV29-1 combines with J gene TRBJ2-3, with D possibly called TRBD1 or TRBD2 (5 bases each). The CDR3 has 14 amino acids. Germline CDR1 SQVTM, CDR2 ANQGSEA. Trimming shortened V by 3 bases and J by 2 bases, and 12 bases separated the two germline ends. As DNA, the CDR3 is TGCAGCGTTGATGTCGGGACCTACACAGATACGCAGTATTTT. It is translated as CSVDVGTYTDTQYF.